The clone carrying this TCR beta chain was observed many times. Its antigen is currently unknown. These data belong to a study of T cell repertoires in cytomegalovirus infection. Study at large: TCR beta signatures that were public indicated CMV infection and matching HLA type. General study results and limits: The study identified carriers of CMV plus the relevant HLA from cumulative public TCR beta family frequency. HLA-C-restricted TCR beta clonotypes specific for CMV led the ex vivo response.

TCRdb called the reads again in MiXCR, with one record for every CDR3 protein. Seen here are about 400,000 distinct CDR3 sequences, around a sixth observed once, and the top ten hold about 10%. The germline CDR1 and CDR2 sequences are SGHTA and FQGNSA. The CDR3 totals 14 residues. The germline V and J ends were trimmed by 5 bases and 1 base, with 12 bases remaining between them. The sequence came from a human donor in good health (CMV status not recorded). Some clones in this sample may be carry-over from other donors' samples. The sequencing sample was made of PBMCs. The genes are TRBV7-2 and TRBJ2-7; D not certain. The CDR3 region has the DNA TGTGCCAGCAGCCGTACGACATCTTCCTACGAGCAGTACTTC. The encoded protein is CASSRTTSSYEQYF.